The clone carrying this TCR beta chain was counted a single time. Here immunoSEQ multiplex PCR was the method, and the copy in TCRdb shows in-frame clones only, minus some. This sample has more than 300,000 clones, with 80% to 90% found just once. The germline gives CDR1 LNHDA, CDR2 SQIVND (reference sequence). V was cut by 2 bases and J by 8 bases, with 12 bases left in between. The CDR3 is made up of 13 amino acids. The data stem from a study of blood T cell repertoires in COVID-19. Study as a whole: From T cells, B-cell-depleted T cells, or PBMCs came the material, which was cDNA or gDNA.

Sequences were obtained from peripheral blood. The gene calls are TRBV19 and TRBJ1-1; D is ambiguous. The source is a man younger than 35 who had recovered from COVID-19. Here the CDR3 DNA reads TGTGCCAGTAGTATAAAGGAGGCCGCAGAAGCTTTCTTT. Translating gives CASSIKEAAEAFF.